The clone carrying this T cell receptor (beta chain) was seen a few times. Its antigen is unknown. J gave up 3 bases and V 5 bases, and 10 bases lay outside the gene matches. The CDR3 is 15 residues long. Germline-derived CDR1 and CDR2 are SEHNR and FQNEAQ (reference sequence). TCRdb analysed the 5' RACE reads with MiXCR anew, one entry per CDR3 protein. The table lists approximately 190,000 distinct CDR3 sequences, around 20% of them singletons. This sample stems from a study of T-cell memory formation after mild COVID-19. Overall study: TCR clustering was largely donor specific. Notes on the study in general: Contracting clones from day 15 to 85 had balanced CD4/CD8; later expanders favoured CD4+. Cross-reactive memory appears to have joined, as suggested by some responding clones showing up in pre-infection memory. The SARS-CoV-2 specificity of second-wave clones reaching peak at day 37 remained unverified.

This chain connects TRBV7-9 to TRBJ2-7; TRBD1 matches at 7 bases. The clonotype originates from an adult woman who had mild COVID-19 (a few samples of this study predate the infection). Cell type and time point are not known. Source material: PBMCs or a T cell subset sorted from them (not recorded which). The DNA for the CDR3 is TGTGCCAGCAGCCGATTAGTAAGGGACAGCTACGAGCAGTACTTC. Its protein is CASSRLVRDSYEQYF.